This passage covers 32 T cell receptor beta chains from one sample sequenced in a study of T cells after yellow fever vaccination. TCRdb independently ran MiXCR on the 5' RACE reads; one entry per CDR3 protein. Here the sample spans about 120,000 distinct CDR3 sequences, roughly 10% being singletons. The sample consisted of CD8+ T cells sorted from PBMCs, taken on the day of the yellow fever booster vaccination. Receptor source: a man younger than 30 who received the YFV17D yellow fever vaccine.

The chain couples TRBV6-2 or TRBV6-3 to TRBJ1-1, with D possibly TRBD1 on 6 matching bases. Germline values: CDR1 MNHEY, CDR2 SVGEGT. The V and J ends lost 2 bases and 3 bases respectively, with 16 bases between them. This CDR3 contains 16 residues. CDR3 loop: CASSYVPGAGDTEAFF. In DNA, the CDR3 is TGTGCCAGCAGTTACGTCCCAGGGGCAGGGGACACTGAAGCTTTCTTT.

This clonotype was observed at least ten times. This chain links TRBV7-2 with TRBJ2-2, with D uncertain. Germline V gene sequence: CDR1 SGHTA, CDR2 FQGNSA. The CDR3 contains 11 residues. V was clipped by 5 bases and J by 6 bases, with 4 bases between them. CDR3 DNA sequence: TGTGCCAGCAGCCTGGCCGGGGAGCTGTTTTTT. Translating it yields CASSLAGELFF.

The CDR3 protein is CATSDNYRGNEQFF. The CDR3 DNA reads TGTGCCACCAGTGACAACTACAGGGGCAATGAGCAGTTCTTC. V is TRBV24-1 and J is TRBJ2-1, with TRBD1 matching over 7 bases. Germline CDR1 is KGHDR and CDR2 is SFDVKD. Trimming took 4 bases from V and 6 from J; bases not matched to a gene: 5. The CDR3 loop spans 14 amino acids.

The rearrangement uses TRBV7-2 and TRBJ2-3; 7 bases align to TRBD2. The CDR3 extends over 15 amino acids. Losses at the gene ends were 1 base for V and 4 bases for J; bases not matched to a gene: 5. Germline values: CDR1 SGHTA, CDR2 FQGNSA. The CDR3 sequence is CASSLGGGRSDTQYF. In DNA, the CDR3 is TGTGCCAGCAGCTTAGGCGGGGGTCGTTCAGATACGCAGTATTTT.

This clonotype came up a few times. The J gene is TRBJ1-2, the V gene TRBV4-1; possible D gene TRBD1, 5 bases. With 1 base removed from V and 2 bases from J, the gap between germline ends came to 11 bases. The germline V gene has CDR1 MGHRA and CDR2 YSYEKL. The CDR3 runs 15 residues. CDR3: CASSQGGRKNYGYTF. The CDR3 region has the DNA TGCGCCAGCAGCCAAGGGGGCAGGAAAAACTATGGCTACACCTTC.

This clonotype was seen a handful of times. The V gene is TRBV4-1, the J gene TRBJ1-4; D call uncertain. The CDR3 runs 17 residues. V was pared by 1 base and J by 0 bases, with 12 bases between. Germline CDR1 MGHRA, CDR2 YSYEKL. CDR3 sequence reads: CASSQVVAPATNEKLFF. CDR3 nucleotides: TGCGCCAGCAGCCAAGTTGTGGCCCCAGCAACTAATGAAAAACTGTTTTTT.

The V call is TRBV4-3, the J call TRBJ2-2; 7 bases line up with TRBD2. The length of the CDR3 is 16 residues. J gave up 5 bases and V 3 bases, and 9 bases lay outside the gene matches. The germline V gene has CDR1 LGHNA and CDR2 YSLEER. The CDR3 sequence: CASSQALGGGTGELFF. The CDR3 nucleotides are TGCGCCAGCAGCCAGGCCCTGGGGGGGGGGACCGGGGAGCTGTTTTTT.

This clonotype appeared a few times. V usage is TRBV5-5 and J usage is TRBJ2-7; either TRBD1 or TRBD2 may supply D (5 bases each). Per germline, CDR1 SGHKS and CDR2 YYEKEE (reference sequence). The V and J ends lost 4 bases and 3 bases respectively, with 11 bases between them. The length of the CDR3 is 13 residues. The CDR3 region has the DNA TGTGCCAGCAGCCCAGCAGGGAGCTACGAGCAGTACGTC. Translating gives CASSPAGSYEQYV.

V and J are TRBV5-1 and TRBJ2-3; 12 bases map to TRBD2. The CDR3 totals 17 residues. After removal of 1 base from V and 2 bases from J, the junction contained 5 bases not matched to a gene. In germline, CDR1 is SGHRS, CDR2 YFSETQ. DNA of the CDR3: TGCGCCAGCAGCTTGAGGACTAGCGGGGCCCTCACAGATACGCAGTATTTT. It encodes CASSLRTSGALTDTQYF.

The V and J genes are TRBV29-1 and TRBJ2-7; a weak D match, TRBD1 (5 bases). The CDR3 sequence is 13 residues long. V shed 6 bases and J shed 5 bases, with 17 bases lying between them. Germline V gives CDR1 SQVTM, CDR2 ANQGSEA. This CDR3 is CSVTQGGSDEQYV. In DNA form, the CDR3 reads TGCAGCGTCACGCAGGGTGGAAGCGACGAGCAGTACGTC.

V is TRBV19 and J is TRBJ1-1; 11 nucleotides align to TRBD1. The V gene end was trimmed by 2 bases and the J gene end by 2 bases; junction bases not matched to a gene: 4. The germline V gene has CDR1 LNHDA and CDR2 SQIVND (reference sequence). The CDR3 is made up of 16 amino acids. CDR3 coding DNA: TGTGCCAGTAGTATACTCAGGACAGGGGGCAACACTGAAGCTTTCTTT. Protein sequence: CASSILRTGGNTEAFF.

This clonotype has ten or more counts. This chain uses TRBV6-5 with TRBJ2-2; 8 bases fit TRBD2. The J segment lost 4 bases and the V segment lost 6 bases, leaving 13 bases of the junction unmatched. This CDR3 spans 17 amino acids. Germline-derived CDR1 and CDR2 are MNHEY and SVGAGI. The CDR3 coding sequence is TGTGCCAGCAGCCGGCCGATCGGGGGGGGATCCACCGGGGAGCTGTTTTTT. This translates into CASSRPIGGGSTGELFF.

This clonotype was detected a few times. The chain carries TRBV11-2 and TRBJ2-1, with a possible D match to TRBD2 (5 bases). The CDR3 consists of 16 residues. Per germline, CDR1 SGHAT and CDR2 FQNNGV. V was pared by 5 bases and J by 6 bases, with 20 bases between. CDR3 nucleotide sequence: TGTGCCAGCAGCAATCCGGGAAATCTCCCCGCCAATGAGCAGTTCTTC. Translating gives CASSNPGNLPANEQFF.

The chain joins TRBV11-2 to TRBJ1-2, with TRBD1 matching over 10 bases. This CDR3 contains 15 residues. The ends lost 4 bases at V and 6 bases at J; junction bases unmatched: 8. Germline CDR1 SGHAT, CDR2 FQNNGV. In DNA form, the CDR3 reads TGTGCCAGCAGCTCGACTTACGGGACAGGGGATGGCTACACCTTC. Translating gives CASSSTYGTGDGYTF.

This clonotype has only a few counts. The rearrangement joins TRBV24-1 to TRBJ1-1, with D tentatively TRBD1 (6 bases). Germline V gene lookup returns CDR1 KGHDR and CDR2 SFDVKD. V was trimmed by 3 bases and J by 10 bases, leaving 14 bases between them. CDR3 size: 13 residues. The chain's CDR3 is CATSDGGLEGAFF. Written as DNA, the CDR3 is TGTGCCACCAGTGATGGGGGCCTTGAAGGAGCTTTCTTT.

The chain uses TRBV4-1 and TRBJ2-3; 8 bases are a match to TRBD1. Per germline, CDR1 MGHRA and CDR2 YSYEKL. The CDR3 loop spans 16 amino acids. V shed 1 base and J 7 bases; nucleotides not matched to a gene: 10. The CDR3 nucleotides are TGCGCCAGCAGCCAAGTGAAGCAGGGGGCATGGAATACGCAGTATTTT. Translation: CASSQVKQGAWNTQYF.

Only a few counts were recorded for this clonotype. This chain links TRBV7-2 with TRBJ2-7, with TRBD2 matching over 8 bases. CDR1 is SGHTA, CDR2 FQGNSA, per germline. The V and J ends lost 3 bases and 7 bases, in that order; junction bases with no gene match: 8. There are 14 residues in the CDR3. The CDR3 DNA is TGTGCCAGCAGCTTCGGGGGGGGCCCCTGGGAGCAGTACTTC. This encodes CASSFGGGPWEQYF.

This clonotype was found a few times. V is TRBV3-1 and J is TRBJ1-3, with TRBD1 as a possible D gene (5 bases). Deletions cut 0 bases from V and 2 bases from J, with 17 bases between. The CDR3 spans 18 residues. Germline V gene data show CDR1 as LGHDT and CDR2 as YNNKEL (reference sequence). In DNA form, the CDR3 reads TGTGCCAGCAGCCAAGATGAGGTCTCAGGGATCGCTGGAAACACCATATATTTT. It yields the protein CASSQDEVSGIAGNTIYF. Full variable domain (remainder filled in from reference TRBV3-1 and TRBJ1-3): DTAVSQTPKYLVTQMGNDKSIKCEQNLGHDTMYWYKQDSKKFLKIMFSYNNKELIINETVPNRFSPKSPDKAHLNLHINSLELGDSAVYFCASSQDEVSGIAGNTIYFGEGSWLTVV.

The V gene is TRBV10-3, the J gene TRBJ2-7, with D possibly being TRBD1 (6 bases). Germline CDR1 and CDR2: ENHRY and SYGVKD. Between the trimmed V and J ends, which lost 8 bases and 0 bases, there was a span of 20 bases. The CDR3 consists of 16 residues. As DNA, the CDR3 is TGTGCCATCGGATGGGACAACTTTGCATACTCCTACGAGCAGTACTTC. It translates to CAIGWDNFAYSYEQYF.

This clonotype was counted a few times. The chain combines TRBV7-3 with TRBJ2-5; 8 nucleotides agree with TRBD1. The junction had 10 bases not matched to a gene; V was cut back by 5 bases and J by 5 bases. The CDR3 sequence is 15 residues long. The germline V gene has CDR1 SGHTA and CDR2 FQGTGA. Here the CDR3 DNA reads TGTGCCAGCAGCGCCGGGGCAGGGGGCGCGGAGACCCAGTACTTC. Translated: CASSAGAGGAETQYF.

The genes are TRBV18 and TRBJ2-3; no definite D call. Looked up from germline, CDR1 is KGHSH and CDR2 is LQKENI. This CDR3 is built from 13 residues. Trimming removed 3 bases at V and 4 bases at J, with 8 bases between. The CDR3 coding sequence is TGTGCCAGCTCACCTAAAACTGCAGATACGCAGTATTTT. It specifies CASSPKTADTQYF.

There are many counts of this clonotype. V usage is TRBV4-3 and J usage is TRBJ2-1, with TRBD2 matching over 7 bases. The V segment lost 2 bases and the J segment 7 bases; nucleotides outside the gene matches: 5. The CDR3 has 14 amino acids. Germline V gives CDR1 LGHNA, CDR2 YSLEER. In DNA form, the CDR3 reads TGCGCCAGCAGCCAACTTAACGGGGGGAATGAGCAGTTCTTC. Translation gives CASSQLNGGNEQFF.

The chain uses TRBV7-9 and TRBJ2-7; 7 nucleotides align to TRBD1. The CDR3 is 14 residues long. Per the germline V gene, CDR1 is SEHNR and CDR2 is FQNEAQ (reference sequence). V lost 5 bases, J lost 2 bases, and 6 bases stayed unmatched. The CDR3 nucleotides are TGTGCCAGCAGCGATCCGGGACAGACCTACGAGCAGTACTTC. Amino acids: CASSDPGQTYEQYF.

This clonotype was counted at least ten times. The rearrangement joins TRBV7-6 to TRBJ2-7, with D possibly being TRBD1 or TRBD2 (5 bases each). Trimming removed 5 bases from V and 7 bases from J, with 18 bases in between. The germline gives CDR1 SGHVS, CDR2 FNYEAQ. The CDR3 sequence is 14 residues long. CDR3: CASSIPGRGEEQYF. As DNA, the CDR3 is TGTGCCAGCAGCATCCCTGGGAGAGGGGAAGAGCAGTACTTC.

This clonotype was counted only a few times. The chain carries TRBV11-2 and TRBJ1-2, with 10 bases that match TRBD1. Germline-derived CDR1 and CDR2 are SGHAT and FQNNGV. The CDR3 covers 16 residues. Losses at the gene ends were 0 bases for V and 4 bases for J; bases not matched to a gene: 5. CDR3 in amino acids: CASSLDPGQGFYGYTF. The CDR3 DNA is TGTGCCAGCAGCTTAGACCCGGGACAGGGGTTCTATGGCTACACCTTC.

The table lists this clonotype with a few counts. V gene TRBV2 combines with J gene TRBJ1-4; D is possibly TRBD1 (5 bases). V lost 6 bases and J lost 3, with 14 bases in between. The CDR3 is made up of 15 amino acids. Germline values: CDR1 SNHLY, CDR2 FYNNEI. CDR3 protein: CASRKPGQANEKLFF. The DNA of the CDR3 is TGTGCCAGCAGAAAACCAGGGCAGGCTAATGAAAAACTGTTTTTT.

This clonotype was found a few times. The CDR3 DNA reads TGCAGCCCTTGCGGCTGCTACGAGCAGTACGTC. Translation: CSPCGCYEQYV. The V call is TRBV29-1, the J call TRBJ2-7; D is ambiguous. CDR1 SQVTM and CDR2 ANQGSEA come from the germline V gene. CDR3 length: 11 residues. Trimming took 8 bases from V and 3 from J, leaving 11 bases between them.

This clonotype was detected only a few times. The chain recombines TRBV11-1 with TRBJ2-3; 10 bases are shared with TRBD2. CDR1 is SGHAT and CDR2 is FQDESV in the germline V gene (reference sequence). The CDR3 length is 15 residues. Germline trimming cut 6 bases from V and 0 bases from J; bases unmatched to any gene: 3. CDR3 sequence (DNA): TGTGCCAGCAGGCTAGCGGGGGCAAGCACAGATACGCAGTATTTT. Its translation: CASRLAGASTDTQYF.

This clonotype was seen a few times. The V and J genes are TRBV5-5 and TRBJ2-5; D may match TRBD1 or TRBD2 (6 bases each). The V and J ends lost 1 base and 3 bases respectively, with 19 bases between them. This CDR3 has 17 amino acids. Germline V lookup: CDR1 SGHKS, CDR2 YYEKEE (reference sequence). CDR3 DNA sequence: TGTGCCAGCAGCTTGTATGCGGGACAAGGGCCGAAAGAGACCCAGTACTTC. Its translation is CASSLYAGQGPKETQYF. Looking up the rest from reference TRBV5-5 and TRBJ2-5 gives the full variable domain: DAGVTQSPTHLIKTRGQQVTLRCSPISGHKSVSWYQQVLGQGPQFIFQYYEKEERGRGNFPDRFSARQFPNYSSELNVNALLLGDSALYLCASSLYAGQGPKETQYFGPGTRLLVL.

This clonotype has only a few counts. The chain joins TRBV30 to TRBJ2-1, with D possibly being TRBD1 (6 bases). Deletions cut 2 bases from V and 10 bases from J, with 12 bases between. From germline, CDR1 is GTSNPN and CDR2 SVGIG (reference sequence). This CDR3 spans 12 amino acids. CDR3 bases: TGTGCCTGGAGTACAGGGTCCGGGGAGCAGTTCTTC. Translated, it gives CAWSTGSGEQFF.

This clonotype was counted ten times or more. CDR3 in amino acids: CASSLNGAVNYEQYF. Written as DNA, the CDR3 is TGTGCCAGCAGCCTCAATGGGGCAGTCAACTACGAGCAGTACTTC. V is TRBV6-5 and J is TRBJ2-7; possibly TRBD1 for D (5 bases). The ends were cut back, 6 bases at V and 3 bases at J, with 18 bases in the middle. Germline V gene sequence: CDR1 MNHEY, CDR2 SVGAGI. The CDR3 length is 15 residues.

V gene TRBV4-2 combines with J gene TRBJ2-7, with D perhaps given as TRBD1 or TRBD2 (5 bases each). The CDR3 consists of 15 residues. Germline V lookup: CDR1 LGHNA, CDR2 YNFKEQ. Trimming took 2 bases from V and 5 from J, leaving 16 bases between them. This CDR3 is CASSQRPGPPNEQYV. The CDR3 nucleotides are TGTGCCAGCAGCCAAAGACCGGGACCCCCTAACGAGCAGTACGTC.